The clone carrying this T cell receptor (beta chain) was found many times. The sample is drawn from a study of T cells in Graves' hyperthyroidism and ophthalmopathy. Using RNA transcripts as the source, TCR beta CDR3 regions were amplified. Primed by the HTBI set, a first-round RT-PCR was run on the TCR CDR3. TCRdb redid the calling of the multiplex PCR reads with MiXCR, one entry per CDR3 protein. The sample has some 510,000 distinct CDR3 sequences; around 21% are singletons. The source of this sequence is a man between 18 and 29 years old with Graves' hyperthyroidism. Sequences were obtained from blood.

CDR3 bases: TGTGCCAGCAGCTTACTTTCGGCAGGGGGTGGAGGCTACACCTTC. Protein product: CASSLLSAGGGGYTF. The V and J genes are TRBV5-4 and TRBJ1-2, with 7 bases aligning to TRBD1. The length of the CDR3 is 15 residues. Trimming removed 2 bases from V and 8 bases from J; junction bases left unmatched: 12. Germline loops: CDR1 SGHNT, CDR2 YYREEE (reference sequence).